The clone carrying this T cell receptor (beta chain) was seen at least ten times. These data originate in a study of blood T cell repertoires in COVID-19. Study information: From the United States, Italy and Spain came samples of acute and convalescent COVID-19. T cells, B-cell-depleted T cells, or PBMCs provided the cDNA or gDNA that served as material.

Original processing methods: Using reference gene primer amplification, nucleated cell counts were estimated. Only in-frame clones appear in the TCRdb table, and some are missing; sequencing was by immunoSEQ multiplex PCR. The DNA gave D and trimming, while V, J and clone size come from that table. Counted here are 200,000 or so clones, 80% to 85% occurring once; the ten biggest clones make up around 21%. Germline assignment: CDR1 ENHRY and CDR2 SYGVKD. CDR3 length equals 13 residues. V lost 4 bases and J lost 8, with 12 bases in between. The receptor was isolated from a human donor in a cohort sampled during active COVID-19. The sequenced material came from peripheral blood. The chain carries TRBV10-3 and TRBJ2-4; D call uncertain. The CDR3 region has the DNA TGTGCCATCAGTGTTGGTGTGGCGGACATTCAGTACTTC. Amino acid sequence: CAISVGVADIQYF.